Presented here are 8 T cell receptor beta chains from one specimen sequenced in a study of blood T cell repertoires in COVID-19. Sequencing was performed with immunoSEQ multiplex PCR; in TCRdb, only in-frame clones are kept and a portion is missing. This table holds approximately 140,000 clones, about 85% found once. The source material was peripheral blood. Source of these receptors: a woman aged 55 to 70 with active or convalescent COVID-19.

This clone was observed a few times. The rearrangement joins TRBV10-3 to TRBJ1-2, with 8 bases matching TRBD1. Germline V gene data show CDR1 as ENHRY and CDR2 as SYGVKD. The CDR3 runs to 14 residues. V shed 8 bases and J 6 bases; nucleotides not matched to a gene: 11. Here the CDR3 DNA reads TGTGCCATCTCCGAATGGGCAGGGGGCAATGGCTACACCTTC. Protein: CAISEWAGGNGYTF.

The chain recombines TRBV29-1 with TRBJ1-1, with 7 bases identical to TRBD1. Germline V lookup: CDR1 SQVTM, CDR2 ANQGSEA. The CDR3 covers 13 residues. The J segment lost 1 base and the V segment lost 6 bases, leaving 5 bases of the junction unmatched. CDR3 nucleotides: TGCAGCGTCCGCGGACAGGCGAACACTGAAGCTTTCTTT. Translating gives CSVRGQANTEAFF.

The V and J genes are TRBV4-1 and TRBJ2-7, with 12 bases matching TRBD2. Germline V lookup: CDR1 MGHRA, CDR2 YSYEKL. The V and J ends lost 4 bases and 6 bases, in that order; junction bases with no gene match: 7. The CDR3 runs 15 residues. The CDR3 region is CASSRGLAGMGEQYF. The CDR3 region has the DNA TGCGCCAGCAGCCGTGGACTAGCGGGGATGGGCGAGCAGTACTTC.

The CDR3 nucleotides are TGTGCCAGCAATACAGGGGGCGAGGGGAACTATGGCTACACCTTC. It is translated as CASNTGGEGNYGYTF. The rearrangement uses TRBV7-9 and TRBJ1-2, with 9 bases fitting TRBD1. Per germline, CDR1 SEHNR and CDR2 FQNEAQ (reference sequence). The V segment lost 7 bases and the J segment 2 bases; nucleotides outside the gene matches: 8. This CDR3 contains 15 residues.

The chain has TRBV4-1 and TRBJ2-3, with a weak D call TRBD1 (7 bases). This CDR3 spans 18 amino acids. Germline V gives CDR1 MGHRA, CDR2 YSYEKL. Trimming took off 0 bases at V and 0 bases at J, with 16 bases between the two ends. In nucleotides, the CDR3 is TGCGCCAGCAGCCAAGAAGGGGGGACAGCTTCTAGCACAGATACGCAGTATTTT. This sequence encodes CASSQEGGTASSTDTQYF.

The chain joins TRBV20-1 to TRBJ2-3; D might be TRBD1 (5 bases). The germline V and J ends were trimmed by 3 bases and 4 bases, with 11 bases remaining between them. The CDR3 totals 13 residues. The V gene's germline CDR1 is DFQATT and CDR2 SNEGSKA (reference sequence). DNA for the CDR3: TGCAGTGCTAGTAGTCCCAGGGCAGATACGCAGTATTTT. Encoded protein: CSASSPRADTQYF.

This sequence joins TRBV20-1 and TRBJ1-1; D is unclear. Trimming removed 5 bases from V and 6 bases from J, with 10 bases in between. Germline V CDR1 and CDR2: DFQATT, SNEGSKA (reference sequence). This CDR3 is built from 11 residues. CDR3 DNA: TGCAGTGCTCCCGGAGGCGCTGAAGCTTTCTTT. Amino acid sequence: CSAPGGAEAFF.

V is TRBV3-1 (or the pseudogene TRBV3-2) and J is TRBJ2-7, with 9 bases fitting TRBD2. V shed 7 bases, J shed 2 bases, and the junction held 9 bases outside the gene matches. The CDR3 totals 15 residues. Germline V gene lookup returns CDR1 LGHDT and CDR2 YNNKEL (reference sequence). CDR3 protein: CASTSGGQPPYEQYF. CDR3 DNA: TGTGCCAGCACGAGCGGGGGGCAGCCGCCCTACGAGCAGTACTTC.